This TCR beta chain appears in the sequencing data of a study of identical twins. The V gene lost 6 bases and the J gene lost 1 base, with 7 bases spanning the gap. This CDR3 region has 13 residues. The sample holds a few counts of this clonotype. One entry per CDR3 protein results from TCRdb running MiXCR on the 5' RACE reads. This sample carries approximately 550,000 distinct CDR3 sequences, 20% to 25% of them seen once, and the ten largest clones take about 0.48%. Another study also made use of these data, one on yellow fever vaccine responses in identical twins.

This sequence joins TRBV12-3 or TRBV12-4 and TRBJ1-3; D is ambiguous. The sample comprised CD4+ T cells sorted from blood. The TCR sequence derives from a woman between 18 and 29 years old in good health. The CDR3 DNA is TGTGCCAGCAGACAACAGTCTGGAAACACCATATATTTT. Translating it yields CASRQQSGNTIYF.